These T cell receptor beta chains were read from a single sample in a study of vaccination effects on CD4 cells after COVID-19. The repertoire was sequenced with immunoSEQ multiplex PCR; TCRdb's copy has only in-frame clones and lacks some. This sample carries just under 75,000 clones, approximately 75% of them seen once, and the ten largest clones take around 3%. Antigens of these TCRs are unknown. The starting material was CD4+ T cells from PBMCs cultured with HCoV-NL63 spike peptides, obtained before COVID-19 vaccination. The receptors stem from a human donor who received a COVID-19 vaccine. Each CDR3 is given with its conserved first and last residue. The order of the fields is V gene, D gene, J gene, clone size, CDR3 DNA, CDR3 protein. The D gene is left open where the match is weak. Rows may omit the clone size; those that give it use once, few, many or a size class.

TRBV5-6	.	TRBJ1-5	.	TGTGCCAGCAGGCGTCGTGGGGAGGTGGGGAATCAGCCCCAGCATTTT	CASRRRGEVGNQPQHF
TRBV7-2	.	TRBJ1-2	few	TGTGCCAGCAGCTCGGATTTCGGCGACTATGGCTACACCTTC	CASSSDFGDYGYTF
TRBV30	.	TRBJ1-2	.	TGTGCCTGGAGTGGGGTCAGAACTAACTATGGCTACACCTTC	CAWSGVRTNYGYTF
TRBV3-1/TRBV3-2	.	TRBJ2-4	once	TGTGCCAGCAGGGGGTCCCTAGGGTCCAAAAACATTCAGTACTTC	CASRGSLGSKNIQYF
TRBV6-5	.	TRBJ1-2	.	TGTGCCAGCAGTTCATCCGGGCCTGAGGGTGGCTACACCTTC	CASSSSGPEGGYTF
TRBV28	.	TRBJ1-3	once	TGTGCCAGCAGTCTTCCCTCTGGAAACACCATATATTTT	CASSLPSGNTIYF
TRBV5-4	.	TRBJ2-3	.	TGTGCCAGCAGCTCGGGCGGCCTCACAGATACGCAGTATTTT	CASSSGGLTDTQYF
TRBV5-4	TRBD2	TRBJ2-1	.	TGTGCCAGCAGCTTGTTAAGGCTAGCGGGGGAGATCGATGAGCAGTTCTTC	CASSLLRLAGEIDEQFF
TRBV6-6	TRBD1	TRBJ1-2	once	TGTGCCAGCAGTTATGACAGGGTCCATGGCTACACCTTC	CASSYDRVHGYTF
TRBV7-2	.	TRBJ2-3	once	TGTGCCAGCAGCTTAGATCAAGGAGTAACAGATACGCAGTATTTT	CASSLDQGVTDTQYF
TRBV18	.	TRBJ2-1	.	TGTGCCAGCTCACCACCGGGGCACGATGAGCAGTTCTTC	CASSPPGHDEQFF
TRBV24-1	.	TRBJ2-5	.	TGTGCCACCAGTGAGGGGAGGCAAGAGACCCAGTACTTC	CATSEGRQETQYF
TRBV3-1/TRBV3-2	TRBD1	TRBJ1-5	few	TGTGCCAGCAGCCGGACAGGGGGCAATCAGCCCCAGCATTTT	CASSRTGGNQPQHF
TRBV6-4	.	TRBJ1-5	once	TGTGCCAGCGGAATACGTCTGACGGGGGGCGGAAAGCGCAATCAGCCCCAGCATTTT	CASGIRLTGGGKRNQPQHF
TRBV5-5	TRBD1	TRBJ1-4	.	TGTGCCAGCAGCTACATGGGACAGGGGACTAATGAAAAACTGTTTTTT	CASSYMGQGTNEKLFF
TRBV7-9	.	TRBJ1-2	few	TGTGCCAGCAGCTTAGAGTGGGGAAGTGGCTACACCTTC	CASSLEWGSGYTF
TRBV9	.	TRBJ1-2	.	TGTGCCAGCAGCGTAGATCTTCCCATCTATGGCTACACCTTC	CASSVDLPIYGYTF
TRBV18	.	TRBJ1-5	.	TGTGCCAGCTCACAGTTAAGGAGTCTTAGCAATCAGCCCCAGCATTTT	CASSQLRSLSNQPQHF
TRBV5-1	.	TRBJ1-6	.	TGCGCCAGCAGCTTAGCAGGGAGCTCACCCCTCCACTTT	CASSLAGSSPLHF
TRBV3-1/TRBV3-2	TRBD2	TRBJ2-5	.	TGTGCCAGCAGCCGGGGGGGGGAGACCCAGTACTTC	CASSRGGETQYF
TRBV19	.	TRBJ1-2	.	TGTGCCAGTAGTCAACAGGGTAACTATGGCTACACCTTC	CASSQQGNYGYTF
TRBV11-2	.	TRBJ1-1	.	TGTGCCAGCAGCTTGCAGGGGCCGCCGAACACTGAAGCTTTCTTT	CASSLQGPPNTEAFF
TRBV7-3	.	TRBJ1-6	few	TGTGCCAGCAGCTTACTTGGTGGGCCTAATTCACCCCTCCACTTT	CASSLLGGPNSPLHF
TRBV12-3/TRBV12-4	.	TRBJ2-5	once	TGTGCCAGCAGTTGGCAGCCGGGGGAGACCCAGTACTTC	CASSWQPGETQYF
TRBV18	.	TRBJ2-2	.	TGTGCCAGCTCACCACCGGGTAGCCCGAACACCGGGGAGCTGTTTTTT	CASSPPGSPNTGELFF
TRBV7-2	.	TRBJ1-4	.	TGTGCCAGCAGCTCAGTGGGGACCGCTGGTAATGAAAAACTGTTTTTT	CASSSVGTAGNEKLFF
TRBV5-1	.	TRBJ2-1	.	TGCGCCAGCAGGCTAGCTACTTCGGACAGATCCTACAATGAGCAGTTCTTC	CASRLATSDRSYNEQFF
TRBV6-5	.	TRBJ2-3	.	TGTGCCAGCACTCTACGCGGGGATACGCAGTATTTT	CASTLRGDTQYF
TRBV7-2	.	TRBJ1-1	.	TGTGCCAGCAGCTTAGCCGGCCAAACGGAAGCTTTCTTT	CASSLAGQTEAFF
TRBV7-3	.	TRBJ1-1	.	TGTGCCAGCAGCCAGAACATGAACACTGAAGCTTTCTTT	CASSQNMNTEAFF
TRBV7-2	TRBD1	TRBJ2-1	.	TGTGCCAGCAGCTTAGACCGCGACAGGGGGAAGTTCTTC	CASSLDRDRGKFF
TRBV3-1/TRBV3-2	.	TRBJ1-4	.	TGTGCCAGCAGCCACAGGGGTGAGGAAAAACTGTTTTTT	CASSHRGEEKLFF
TRBV10-3	.	TRBJ2-3	.	TGTGCCATCACCAATATACAGGTGGGGGGAGATACGCAGTATTTT	CAITNIQVGGDTQYF
TRBV5-1	TRBD1	TRBJ2-4	once	TGCGCCAGCAGCTCCGGACAGGGGGTGAAAATAGCCAAAAACATTCAGTACTTC	CASSSGQGVKIAKNIQYF
TRBV6-5	.	TRBJ2-6	.	TGTGCCAGCAGTTTCAGGGAGGACGGGGCCAACGTCCTGACTTTC	CASSFREDGANVLTF
TRBV24-1	.	TRBJ2-5	once	TGTGCCACCAGTGATTTGCGTGCGGAGACCCAGTACTTC	CATSDLRAETQYF
TRBV6-5	TRBD1	TRBJ1-3	.	TGTGCCAGCAGTAAGGGACAGGGGATAGGAAACACCATATATTTT	CASSKGQGIGNTIYF
TRBV6-5	.	TRBJ1-6	.	TGTGCCAGCATGAGCAGGGATAATTCACCCCTCCACTTT	CASMSRDNSPLHF
TRBV18	TRBD2	TRBJ2-2	.	TGTGCCAGCTCACCGGGACTAGCGGGCGGGGAGCTGTTTTTT	CASSPGLAGGELFF
TRBV6-2/TRBV6-3	.	TRBJ2-3	.	TGTGCCAGCAGTCCCTTCTCATCCACGCAGTATTTT	CASSPFSSTQYF
TRBV7-8	.	TRBJ1-1	.	TGTGCCAGCAGCCCCCAGACGGGCTCTGGGACTGAAGCTTTCTTT	CASSPQTGSGTEAFF
TRBV5-4	TRBD1	TRBJ1-4	once	TGTGCCAGCAGCCCAAGACAGGGACCTAATGAAAAACTGTTTTTT	CASSPRQGPNEKLFF
TRBV3-1/TRBV3-2	TRBD1	TRBJ1-4	.	TGTGCCAGCAGCCAAGATCCGGGACAGATTAATGAAAAACTGTTTTTT	CASSQDPGQINEKLFF
TRBV7-9	TRBD2	TRBJ2-1	.	TGTGCCAGCAGCCTCACAAGGAGCGGGAACTACAATGAGCAGTTCTTC	CASSLTRSGNYNEQFF
TRBV10-3	TRBD2	TRBJ2-6	.	TGTGCCATCAGTGAGCGGGGGGGGACTACTGGGGCCAACGTCCTGACTTTC	CAISERGGTTGANVLTF
TRBV9	TRBD1	TRBJ1-1	.	TGTGCCAGCAGCGTAGAGGGGACAGGGGTAACTGAAGCTTTCTTT	CASSVEGTGVTEAFF
TRBV11-2	.	TRBJ1-1	.	TGTGCCAGCAGCTTAACGTCAGGGAGCGCGAACACTGAAGCTTTCTTT	CASSLTSGSANTEAFF
TRBV2	.	TRBJ2-6	.	TGTGCCAGCACCCCGAAGTTTGTCGGGTTCGGGGCCAACGTCCTGACTTTC	CASTPKFVGFGANVLTF
TRBV6-5	TRBD1	TRBJ1-5	.	TGTGCCAGCAGTACAGGGGCGGGCAATCAGCCCCAGCATTTT	CASSTGAGNQPQHF
TRBV3-1/TRBV3-2	TRBD1	TRBJ1-6	few	TGTGCCAGCAGCCAGGACAGGGGGCCCAATTCACCCCTCCACTTT	CASSQDRGPNSPLHF
TRBV27	.	TRBJ1-2	.	TGTGCCAGCAGTCCAACCGACGGAAACTATGGCTACACCTTC	CASSPTDGNYGYTF
TRBV15	.	TRBJ1-2	.	TGTGCCACCAGCAGAGAGGGCGGGTCTGGGTTTAGCTACACCTTC	CATSREGGSGFSYTF
TRBV5-6	TRBD2	TRBJ2-5	.	TGTGCCAGCAGCTTAGGACTAGCGGGGCTCCAAGAGACCCAGTACTTC	CASSLGLAGLQETQYF
TRBV2	.	TRBJ1-2	.	TGTGCCAGCACGAGGCTTACCCGCTACACCTTC	CASTRLTRYTF
TRBV6-4	TRBD1	TRBJ1-1	.	TGTGCCAGCAGCGCCGTACAGGGGAGCACTGAAGCTTTCTTT	CASSAVQGSTEAFF
TRBV29-1	.	TRBJ2-5	.	TGCAGCGTTGCTGCTAACCAAGAGACCCAGTACTTC	CSVAANQETQYF
TRBV5-6	.	TRBJ2-3	.	TGTGCCAGCAGCTTGGGCTGGGGTCGCACAGATACGCAGTATTTT	CASSLGWGRTDTQYF